This T cell receptor (beta chain) was documented in a study of T cells in Graves' hyperthyroidism and ophthalmopathy. Patients aged 18 to 65 had newly diagnosed hyperthyroidism lasting under 2 months. The authors obtained PBMCs from over 8 ml of fresh peripheral blood. RNA transcripts provided the source from which TCR beta CDR3 regions were amplified. The primer set for the first-round RT-PCR of the TCR CDR3 was HTBI. One entry per CDR3 protein results from TCRdb running MiXCR on the multiplex PCR reads. Here the sample spans a few hundred thousand distinct CDR3 sequences, more than 12% being singletons. The study, taken as a whole, reports: The model forecast ophthalmopathy, anticipating it by a median around 6.9 months before onset.

Trimming removed 4 bases from V and 9 bases from J; junction bases left unmatched: 22. This CDR3 contains 20 residues. Per the germline V gene, CDR1 is DFQATT and CDR2 is SNEGSKA (reference sequence). In the case of this clonotype: Its cognate antigen is unknown.

The genes are TRBV20-1 and TRBJ2-1; 15 bases line up with TRBD2. Input material: blood. The clonotype was recovered from a woman aged 30 to 39 with Graves' hyperthyroidism. Written as DNA, the CDR3 is TGCAGTGCTATGTCCCTCCCGGGACTAGCGGGAGGCCGGGACCCGACTGAGCAGTTCTTC. Its translation: CSAMSLPGLAGGRDPTEQFF.